A selection of T cell receptor beta chains follows, all from one sample in a study of blood T cell repertoires in COVID-19. Clones were sequenced by immunoSEQ multiplex PCR, and TCRdb holds only the in-frame ones, with some missing. This table holds more than 25,000 clones, roughly nine tenths found once. The sequencing input was peripheral blood. These receptors were taken from a man aged 65-85 years with active or convalescent COVID-19. Both conserved end residues are part of each CDR3. Fields, in order: V gene, clone size, J gene, CDR3 protein. Clone sizes are given selectively: once, few, many, or a class where the clone is expanded.

>TRBV10-1|-|TRBJ2-3
CASSAGGFPDTQYF
>TRBV15|-|TRBJ2-7
CATSRDPGSGGYEQYF
>TRBV5-1|-|TRBJ1-4
CASSPREGSNEKLFF
>TRBV27|-|TRBJ1-2
CASSPQGTGASGYTF
>TRBV24-1|-|TRBJ2-5
CATSGSGEETQYF
>TRBV30|once|TRBJ1-2
CAWSLPGNGYTF
>TRBV30|once|TRBJ1-1
CAWDLGQMNTEAFF
>TRBV6-2/TRBV6-3|-|TRBJ2-5
CASSYSRTRAEETQYF
>TRBV7-2|-|TRBJ2-1
CASSLVGTGGSEQFF
>TRBV3-1/TRBV3-2|-|TRBJ2-1
CASSLGLAGAYNEQFF
>TRBV6-2/TRBV6-3|once|TRBJ1-2
CASSYILGQGFRDYGYTF
>TRBV3-1/TRBV3-2|-|TRBJ2-1
CASSFRSGEQFF
>TRBV20-1|once|TRBJ2-3
CSARSGDTQYF
>TRBV5-1|-|TRBJ2-1
CASSPGLGSYNEQFF
>TRBV11-3|-|TRBJ2-3
CASSPGTSGGDTQYF
>TRBV6-5|-|TRBJ2-5
CASRTQGSETQYF
>TRBV10-3|-|TRBJ2-2
CAISYTSGGADGELFF
>TRBV11-3|-|TRBJ2-3
CASSLGLSKGTDTQYF
>TRBV3-1/TRBV3-2|-|TRBJ2-2
CASSRSGLITGELFF
>TRBV11-1|-|TRBJ1-1
CASRWGPGNTEAFF
>TRBV11-2|once|TRBJ1-2
CASSLQGEDGYTF
>TRBV5-6|-|TRBJ2-3
CASSLTSATDTQYF
>TRBV3-1/TRBV3-2|-|TRBJ2-1
CASSQVASGGRNEQFF
>TRBV3-1/TRBV3-2|few|TRBJ2-1
CASSQSGGLAYNEQFF
>TRBV6-5|few|TRBJ1-5
CASSSSDSRNQPQHF
>TRBV9|-|TRBJ1-6
CASSVSWDRISPLHF
>TRBV6-5|-|TRBJ2-5
CASSPTGLSETQYF
>TRBV12-3/TRBV12-4|few|TRBJ1-5
CASSGNQPQHF
>TRBV19|-|TRBJ1-2
CASSITDRDRGYTF
>TRBV20-1|-|TRBJ1-6
CSASAGPFNSPLHF
>TRBV6-2/TRBV6-3|-|TRBJ2-5
CASSYSLRLAGSETQYF
>TRBV6-2/TRBV6-3|-|TRBJ1-5
CASSDRADNQPQHF
>TRBV18|-|TRBJ1-2
CASSPGIPTENYGYTF
>TRBV3-1/TRBV3-2|-|TRBJ1-1
CASSQRGGGMNTEAFF
>TRBV20-1|-|TRBJ1-2
CSAEGDYGYTF
>TRBV6-1|once|TRBJ1-1
CASSSEQGGSTEAFF
>TRBV19|-|TRBJ1-5
CASSTGQVGNQPQHF
>TRBV5-6|few|TRBJ2-2
CASSLMSGGDTGELFF
>TRBV6-4|-|TRBJ2-1
CASSQLSGRGLREQFF
>TRBV13|few|TRBJ1-4
CASSFYGGLRKLFF
>TRBV28|-|TRBJ2-7
CASSSVLVELHEQYF
>TRBV6-1|-|TRBJ2-1
CASSEYLAGEAHEQFF
>TRBV30|-|TRBJ2-2
CAWRGGGNLNTGELFF